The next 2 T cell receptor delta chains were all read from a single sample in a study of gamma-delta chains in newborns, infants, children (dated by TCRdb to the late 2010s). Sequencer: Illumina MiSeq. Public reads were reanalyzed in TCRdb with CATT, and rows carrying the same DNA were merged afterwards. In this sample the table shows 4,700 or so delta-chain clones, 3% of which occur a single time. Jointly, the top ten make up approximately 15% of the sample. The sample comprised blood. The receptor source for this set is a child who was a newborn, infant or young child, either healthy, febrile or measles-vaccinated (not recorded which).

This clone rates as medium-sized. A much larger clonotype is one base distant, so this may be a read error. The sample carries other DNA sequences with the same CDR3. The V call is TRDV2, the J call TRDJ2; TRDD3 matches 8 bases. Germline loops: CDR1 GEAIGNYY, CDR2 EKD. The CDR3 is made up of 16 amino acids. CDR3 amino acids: CACDILGAALTAQLFF. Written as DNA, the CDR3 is TGTGCCTGTGACATACTGGGGGCCGCTTTGACAGCCCAACTCTTCTTT.

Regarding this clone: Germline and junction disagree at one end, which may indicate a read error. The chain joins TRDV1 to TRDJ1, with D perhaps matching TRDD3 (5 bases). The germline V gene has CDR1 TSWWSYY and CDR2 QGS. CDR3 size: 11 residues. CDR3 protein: CSLGELDKLIF. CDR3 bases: TGTTCTCTTGGGGAATTAGATAAACTCATCTTT.